These T cell receptor beta chains were read from a single sample in a study of blood T cell repertoires in COVID-19. Profiling relied on immunoSEQ multiplex PCR, and the TCRdb table lists in-frame clones only, not all of them. The sample has around 310,000 clones; approximately 90% are singletons. The sample was peripheral blood. The receptors were gathered from a woman in her 30s with COVID-19, enrolled during active disease. Each CDR3 is given with its conserved first and last residue. The order of the fields is J gene, V gene, clone size, D gene, CDR3 DNA, CDR3 protein. D genes are given only for firm matches. The size field is filled for only some rows; it gives once, few, many or a size class.

j_call: TRBJ2-5
v_call: TRBV30
clone_size: NA
d_call: TRBD1
cdr3_nt: TGTGCCTGGAGTGGACCGGGACAGGGGCGACAAGAGACCCAGTACTTC
cdr3_aa: CAWSGPGQGRQETQYF

j_call: TRBJ2-7
v_call: TRBV2
clone_size: NA
d_call: TRBD2
cdr3_nt: TGTGCCAGCAGTTTAGCGGGCGGCAGCTCCTACGAGCAGTACTTC
cdr3_aa: CASSLAGGSSYEQYF

j_call: TRBJ2-7
v_call: TRBV29-1
clone_size: NA
d_call: TRBD2
cdr3_nt: TGCAGCGTTGGACTAGCGGGGTACGAGCAGTACTTC
cdr3_aa: CSVGLAGYEQYF

j_call: TRBJ2-7
v_call: TRBV15
clone_size: few
d_call: NA
cdr3_nt: TGTGCCACCAGCAGAGATGGGGCCGGACGCTACGAGCAGTACTTC
cdr3_aa: CATSRDGAGRYEQYF

j_call: TRBJ1-1
v_call: TRBV12-3/TRBV12-4
clone_size: NA
d_call: NA
cdr3_nt: TGTGCCAGCAGGTTCAAACAGGGATCCGAAGCTTTCTTT
cdr3_aa: CASRFKQGSEAFF

j_call: TRBJ2-1
v_call: TRBV2
clone_size: NA
d_call: TRBD1
cdr3_nt: TGTGCCAGCAGTGTTGGGACAGGGCTAACCTACAATGAGCAGTTCTTC
cdr3_aa: CASSVGTGLTYNEQFF

j_call: TRBJ2-5
v_call: TRBV5-1
clone_size: NA
d_call: NA
cdr3_nt: TGCGCCAGCAGCTTGACGTGGCCCAGAAAGACCCAGTACTTC
cdr3_aa: CASSLTWPRKTQYF

j_call: TRBJ2-3
v_call: TRBV7-7
clone_size: NA
d_call: NA
cdr3_nt: TGTGCTAGCAGCCCGGGACATACAAGCACAGATACGCAGTATTTT
cdr3_aa: CASSPGHTSTDTQYF

j_call: TRBJ2-5
v_call: TRBV11-2
clone_size: NA
d_call: TRBD2
cdr3_nt: TGTGCCAGCAGCTATCACGGACTAGCGGGAGAAGAGACCCAGTACTTC
cdr3_aa: CASSYHGLAGEETQYF

j_call: TRBJ1-5
v_call: TRBV6-2/TRBV6-3
clone_size: NA
d_call: TRBD1
cdr3_nt: TGTGCCAGCAGTCCGCGGGACAGGGGCACTCAGCCCCAGCATTTT
cdr3_aa: CASSPRDRGTQPQHF

j_call: TRBJ1-4
v_call: TRBV28
clone_size: NA
d_call: NA
cdr3_nt: TGTGCCAGCAGTTTGGAAGGGACTTATGAAAAACTGTTTTTT
cdr3_aa: CASSLEGTYEKLFF

j_call: TRBJ2-5
v_call: TRBV4-3
clone_size: NA
d_call: TRBD1
cdr3_nt: TGCGCCAGCAGCCAGACAGGGGGCGGGGAGACCCAGTACTTC
cdr3_aa: CASSQTGGGETQYF

j_call: TRBJ2-2
v_call: TRBV7-9
clone_size: few
d_call: TRBD1
cdr3_nt: TGTGCCAGCAGCTCCGGACAGGGTTTAGGCACCGGGGAGCTGTTTTTT
cdr3_aa: CASSSGQGLGTGELFF

j_call: TRBJ2-1
v_call: TRBV20-1
clone_size: NA
d_call: TRBD2
cdr3_nt: TGCAGTGCTAGCGAGACTAGCGCAAAGTTCTTC
cdr3_aa: CSASETSAKFF

j_call: TRBJ2-2
v_call: TRBV5-4
clone_size: once
d_call: TRBD1
cdr3_nt: TGTGCCAGCAGCCCTACAGGGGGTCAGAACACCGGGGAGCTGTTTTTT
cdr3_aa: CASSPTGGQNTGELFF

j_call: TRBJ2-2
v_call: TRBV2
clone_size: NA
d_call: NA
cdr3_nt: TGTGCCAGCAGCCCAAACACCGGGGAGCTGTTTTTT
cdr3_aa: CASSPNTGELFF

j_call: TRBJ2-1
v_call: TRBV5-1
clone_size: NA
d_call: TRBD1
cdr3_nt: TGCGCCAGCACCTCACAGGGGGCGAAATCCTACAATGAGCAGTTCTTC
cdr3_aa: CASTSQGAKSYNEQFF

j_call: TRBJ2-3
v_call: TRBV11-3
clone_size: NA
d_call: NA
cdr3_nt: TGTGCCAGCAGCTTAGGATCCCCTAGCGGCACAGATACGCAGTATTTT
cdr3_aa: CASSLGSPSGTDTQYF

j_call: TRBJ1-6
v_call: TRBV6-5
clone_size: NA
d_call: TRBD1
cdr3_nt: TGTGCCAGCAACAGGGGGCCGTCTGGAAATTCACCCCTCCACTTT
cdr3_aa: CASNRGPSGNSPLHF

j_call: TRBJ1-2
v_call: TRBV28
clone_size: once
d_call: NA
cdr3_nt: TGTGCCAGCAGAATGCCGGGAACGGGGGGGGGCTATGGCTACACCTTC
cdr3_aa: CASRMPGTGGGYGYTF

j_call: TRBJ2-1
v_call: TRBV4-1
clone_size: few
d_call: TRBD1
cdr3_nt: TGCGCCAGCAGCCAAGAATCCCGACAGGGGGCGCGGAGTGAGCAGTTCTTC
cdr3_aa: CASSQESRQGARSEQFF

j_call: TRBJ1-1
v_call: TRBV5-1
clone_size: NA
d_call: NA
cdr3_nt: TGCGCCAGCAGCTTGGCCTCGGCAGGAGGGACTGAAGCTTTCTTT
cdr3_aa: CASSLASAGGTEAFF

j_call: TRBJ1-6
v_call: TRBV30
clone_size: NA
d_call: NA
cdr3_nt: TGTGCCTGGAATACAGGGAAGGGGACACCCCTCCACTTT
cdr3_aa: CAWNTGKGTPLHF

j_call: TRBJ2-7
v_call: TRBV2
clone_size: NA
d_call: NA
cdr3_nt: TGTGCCAGCAGTGAAGACTCACGGTTAAGGCAGTACTTC
cdr3_aa: CASSEDSRLRQYF

j_call: TRBJ2-5
v_call: TRBV11-2
clone_size: NA
d_call: TRBD2
cdr3_nt: TGTGCCAGCAGCTTAGATTGGCTAGCGGGGTGGCAAGAGACCCAGTACTTC
cdr3_aa: CASSLDWLAGWQETQYF

j_call: TRBJ1-5
v_call: TRBV18
clone_size: NA
d_call: NA
cdr3_nt: TGTGCCAGCTCAGCGAGCAATCAGCCCCAGCATTTT
cdr3_aa: CASSASNQPQHF

j_call: TRBJ2-7
v_call: TRBV7-9
clone_size: once
d_call: TRBD1
cdr3_nt: TGTGCCAGCAGCCCAACTACCGGGACAGGCTACGAGCAGTACTTC
cdr3_aa: CASSPTTGTGYEQYF

j_call: TRBJ1-1
v_call: TRBV20-1
clone_size: NA
d_call: TRBD1
cdr3_nt: TGCAGTGCTAGCACAGGGGAGGCAGCTTTCTTT
cdr3_aa: CSASTGEAAFF

j_call: TRBJ2-5
v_call: TRBV7-9
clone_size: NA
d_call: TRBD2
cdr3_nt: TGTGCCAGCAGCCGTCTAGCGGGAGGCCAAGAGACCCAGTACTTC
cdr3_aa: CASSRLAGGQETQYF

j_call: TRBJ2-7
v_call: TRBV14
clone_size: NA
d_call: NA
cdr3_nt: TGTGCCAGCAGCTCGGACAGAAAATACGAGCAGTACTTC
cdr3_aa: CASSSDRKYEQYF

j_call: TRBJ1-6
v_call: TRBV30
clone_size: NA
d_call: TRBD1
cdr3_nt: TGTGCCTGGACCACGGGACAGAGAAATTCACCCCTCCACTTT
cdr3_aa: CAWTTGQRNSPLHF

j_call: TRBJ1-1
v_call: TRBV28
clone_size: NA
d_call: NA
cdr3_nt: TGTGCCAGCGGACCAATCTTTAGGGGCACTGAAGCTTTCTTT
cdr3_aa: CASGPIFRGTEAFF

j_call: TRBJ2-1
v_call: TRBV7-6
clone_size: once
d_call: NA
cdr3_nt: TGTGCCAGCAGCTCGCGGGGTGAGCAGTTCTTC
cdr3_aa: CASSSRGEQFF

j_call: TRBJ2-1
v_call: TRBV5-4
clone_size: NA
d_call: TRBD2
cdr3_nt: TGTGCCAGCAGCCCCGGGGGAGCGGGGGGGACCGACAATGAGCAGTTCTTC
cdr3_aa: CASSPGGAGGTDNEQFF

j_call: TRBJ2-1
v_call: TRBV6-2/TRBV6-3
clone_size: NA
d_call: TRBD2
cdr3_nt: TGTGCCAGCAGTTCGCGTCTTAGGACTAGCGGGAGGGCCATCGATGAGCAGTTCTTC
cdr3_aa: CASSSRLRTSGRAIDEQFF

j_call: TRBJ1-1
v_call: TRBV4-2
clone_size: NA
d_call: NA
cdr3_nt: TGTGCCAGCAGCCAGGCGGGGGCTCGGGCTGAAGCTTTCTTT
cdr3_aa: CASSQAGARAEAFF

j_call: TRBJ2-3
v_call: TRBV5-5
clone_size: NA
d_call: TRBD2
cdr3_nt: TGTGCCAGCAGCCTGGGACTAGCGGGAGGCCTCCGTGGAGATACGCAGTATTTT
cdr3_aa: CASSLGLAGGLRGDTQYF

j_call: TRBJ2-3
v_call: TRBV24-1
clone_size: NA
d_call: NA
cdr3_nt: TGTGCCACCAGTGATCCCCGGACAGTCACAGATACGCAGTATTTT
cdr3_aa: CATSDPRTVTDTQYF

j_call: TRBJ2-7
v_call: TRBV4-3
clone_size: NA
d_call: TRBD1
cdr3_nt: TGCGCCAGCAGCCAAGGACAGGGGGACTACGAGCAGTACTTC
cdr3_aa: CASSQGQGDYEQYF

j_call: TRBJ2-7
v_call: TRBV2
clone_size: NA
d_call: NA
cdr3_nt: TGTGCCAGCAGTGATACGGGGGTGTGGGAGCAGTACTTC
cdr3_aa: CASSDTGVWEQYF

j_call: TRBJ2-1
v_call: TRBV7-9
clone_size: NA
d_call: NA
cdr3_nt: TGTGCCAGCAGCTTGCGGGGGCAAACTATCGATGAGCAGTTCTTC
cdr3_aa: CASSLRGQTIDEQFF

j_call: TRBJ2-1
v_call: TRBV24-1
clone_size: NA
d_call: NA
cdr3_nt: TGTGCCACCCGAGGCGGGATTCACTACAATGAGCAGTTCTTC
cdr3_aa: CATRGGIHYNEQFF

j_call: TRBJ2-5
v_call: TRBV2
clone_size: once
d_call: NA
cdr3_nt: TGTGCCAGCAGTGAATTTCGGGGCCAAGAGACCCAGTACTTC
cdr3_aa: CASSEFRGQETQYF

j_call: TRBJ1-1
v_call: TRBV6-5
clone_size: NA
d_call: NA
cdr3_nt: TGTGCCAGCAGGGCGGATACTGAAGCTTTCTTT
cdr3_aa: CASRADTEAFF